These 26 T cell receptor beta chains were all obtained from the same sample, sequenced in a study of cytomegalovirus exposure and HLA in healthy donors. Use of 60 Vbeta and 13 Jbeta primers characterized the PCR. Sequencing was performed with immunoSEQ multiplex PCR; in TCRdb, only in-frame clones are kept and a portion is missing. The sample has over 150,000 clones, over 80% seen once; the top ten hold 1.5% to 2%. Sequences were obtained from PBMCs. These receptors were collected from a human donor in good health.

This chain connects TRBV6-5 to TRBJ1-2; D gene ambiguous. The CDR3 has 12 amino acids. CDR1 MNHEY and CDR2 SVGAGI come from the germline V gene. V lost 0 bases, J lost 6 bases, and 5 bases lay in between. CDR3 residues: CASSYSGDGYTF. Written as DNA, the CDR3 is TGTGCCAGCAGTTACTCTGGAGATGGCTACACCTTC.

The chain couples TRBV4-3 to TRBJ1-1; D gene ambiguous. CDR3 length equals 17 residues. The V end was cut by 1 base, the J end by 6 bases, with 21 bases between. Germline V gene lookup returns CDR1 LGHNA and CDR2 YSLEER. CDR3 in amino acids: CASSQGLHGSLGAEAFF. The CDR3 bases are TGCGCCAGCAGCCAAGGCCTACATGGATCCCTGGGCGCTGAAGCTTTCTTT.

In nucleotides, the CDR3 is TGTGCCAGCAGCTGGGGACTAGCGGGGGCCGCCTACGAGCAGTACTTC. It is translated as CASSWGLAGAAYEQYF. This sequence joins TRBV5-6 and TRBJ2-7; 14 nucleotides agree with TRBD2. Trimming removed 3 bases from V and 2 bases from J; junction bases left unmatched: 4. Germline CDR1 reads SGHDT; CDR2 reads YYEEEE. This CDR3 spans 16 amino acids.

This clone was counted a single time. The DNA of the CDR3 is TGTGCCAGCAGCCACGGGGGGGCAGGCGGAATGAACACTGAAGCTTTCTTT. It is translated as CASSHGGAGGMNTEAFF. The chain carries TRBV5-8 and TRBJ1-1; weak D call: TRBD1 (6 bases). The V gene's germline CDR1 is SGHTS and CDR2 YDEGEE. With 4 bases removed from V and 0 bases from J, the gap between germline ends came to 19 bases. The CDR3 spans 17 residues.

This clone was recorded once. The chain couples TRBV6-6 to TRBJ2-7; D is unresolved. The germline gives CDR1 MNHNY, CDR2 SVGAGI (reference sequence). Trimming took off 4 bases at V and 2 bases at J, with 9 bases between the two ends. The CDR3 covers 13 residues. The CDR3 DNA follows: TGTGCCAGCAGTTTTTCGGAGACCTACGAGCAGTACTTC. Its protein is CASSFSETYEQYF.

The V gene is TRBV9, the J gene TRBJ2-2, with unresolved D. Germline CDR1 reads SGDLS; CDR2 reads YYNGEE. V lost 3 bases, J lost 8 bases, and 8 bases lay in between. This CDR3 region has 12 residues. The CDR3 region is CASSAEAGELFF. For the CDR3, the DNA is TGTGCCAGCAGCGCCGAAGCTGGGGAGCTGTTTTTT.

Details on this clone: At one end the junction does not follow the germline gene, possibly because of a read error. V gene TRBV7-9 combines with J gene TRBJ2-2; 7 bases are a match to TRBD1. Germline CDR1 is SEHNR and CDR2 is FQNEAQ (reference sequence). This CDR3 region has 15 residues. CDR3 amino acids: CSSSLQTGSTGELFF. DNA of the CDR3: TGTTCCAGCAGCTTACAGACAGGGTCGACCGGGGAGCTGTTTTTT. Full variable domain (rest looked up from reference TRBV7-9 and TRBJ2-2): DTGVSQNPRHKITKRGQNVTFRCDPISEHNRLYWYRQTLGQGPEFLTYFQNEAQLEKSRLLSDRFSAERPKGSFSTLEIQRTEQGDSAMYLCSSSLQTGSTGELFFGEGSRLTVL.

This chain joins TRBV2 and TRBJ1-1; the D is unclear. The germline V gene encodes CDR1 SNHLY and CDR2 FYNNEI. The CDR3 runs 12 residues. V lost 6 bases and J 7 bases, leaving 12 bases between the germline ends. CDR3: CASSQDSGEAFF. In nucleotides, the CDR3 is TGTGCCAGCAGCCAGGATTCTGGTGAAGCTTTCTTT.

This chain links TRBV5-5 with TRBJ1-2, with D hard to call. Germline CDR1 and CDR2: SGHKS and YYEKEE (reference sequence). The V end was cut by 3 bases, the J end by 6 bases, with 9 bases between. This CDR3 is 12 amino acids long. CDR3 sequence (DNA): TGTGCCAGCAGCTACTCATCGGATGGCTACACCTTC. Its protein is CASSYSSDGYTF.

The J gene is TRBJ1-1, the V gene TRBV29-1, with 8 nucleotides matching TRBD1. With 3 bases clipped from V and 14 bases from J, the junction kept 2 bases outside the gene matches. This CDR3 region has 9 residues. Germline-derived CDR1 and CDR2 are SQVTM and ANQGSEA. The CDR3 DNA sequence: TGCAGCGTTGACACAGGGGGATTCTTT. Protein product: CSVDTGGFF.

V gene TRBV9 combines with J gene TRBJ2-2; TRBD1 aligns across 8 bases. The CDR3 contains 15 residues. Germline lookup yields CDR1 SGDLS and CDR2 YYNGEE. J gave up 7 bases and V 0 bases, and 5 bases lay outside the gene matches. The CDR3 bases are TGTGCCAGCAGCGTAGGGACAGGGATCCACGGGGAGCTGTTTTTT. Translation gives CASSVGTGIHGELFF. Full variable domain (remainder filled in from reference TRBV9 and TRBJ2-2): DSGVTQTPKHLITATGQRVTLRCSPRSGDLSVYWYQQSLDQGLQFLIQYYNGEERAKGNILERFSAQQFPDLHSELNLSSLELGDSALYFCASSVGTGIHGELFFGEGSRLTVL.

This clone was seen a single time. The V call is TRBV7-9, the J call TRBJ1-1; D not certain. This CDR3 spans 14 amino acids. Germline lookup yields CDR1 SEHNR and CDR2 FQNEAQ (reference sequence). V lost 2 bases and J 2 bases, leaving 9 bases between the germline ends. The DNA for the CDR3 is TGTGCCAGCAGCTTATCTCAGACAAACACTGAAGCTTTCTTT. The encoded protein is CASSLSQTNTEAFF.

CDR3 residues: CASSLGLAGGDEQFF. CDR3 nucleotides: TGTGCCAGCAGCTTGGGTCTAGCGGGGGGTGATGAGCAGTTCTTC. The genes are TRBV5-4 and TRBJ2-1; 11 bases are a match to TRBD2. The CDR3 runs to 15 residues. The V segment lost 0 bases and the J segment 8 bases; nucleotides outside the gene matches: 4. CDR1 and CDR2 (germline): SGHNT, YYREEE (reference sequence).

The chain combines TRBV5-1 with TRBJ2-7; D remains unclear. The V gene lost 4 bases and the J gene lost 3 bases, with 8 bases spanning the gap. Germline CDR1 reads SGHRS; CDR2 reads YFSETQ. This CDR3 comprises 12 residues. The CDR3 spells CASSVSGYEQYF. CDR3 in DNA: TGCGCCAGCAGCGTATCAGGCTACGAGCAGTACTTC. Drawing the rest from reference TRBV5-1 and TRBJ2-7, the complete variable domain is KAGVTQTPRYLIKTRGQQVTLSCSPISGHRSVSWYQQTPGQGLQFLFEYFSETQRNKGNFPGRFSGRQFSNSRSEMNVSTLELGDSALYLCASSVSGYEQYFGPGTRLTVT.

The rearrangement links TRBV14 to TRBJ1-1; no definite D call. The CDR3 contains 13 residues. V lost 4 bases to trimming and J lost 5 bases, with 11 bases between them. Germline V gene data show CDR1 as SGHDN and CDR2 as FVKESK. The CDR3: CASSPYLWTEAFF. The CDR3 nucleotides are TGTGCCAGCAGCCCCTACTTGTGGACTGAAGCTTTCTTT.

The chain combines TRBV4-1 with TRBJ1-1; weak D call: TRBD1 (6 bases). Germline values: CDR1 MGHRA, CDR2 YSYEKL. The V end was cut by 4 bases, the J end by 1 base, with 7 bases between. This CDR3 comprises 13 residues. In DNA form, the CDR3 reads TGCGCCAGCAGCCGACAGGCGAACACTGAAGCTTTCTTT. Its protein product is CASSRQANTEAFF.

The rearrangement joins TRBV9 to TRBJ1-1, with D tentatively TRBD1 (5 bases). Trimming took 0 bases from V and 5 from J, leaving 14 bases between them. The CDR3 contains 15 residues. Germline V CDR1 and CDR2: SGDLS, YYNGEE. In nucleotides, the CDR3 is TGTGCCAGCAGCGTAGGGAGGGGTCTTAGGACTGAAGCTTTCTTT. Its protein product is CASSVGRGLRTEAFF. The full variable domain, in which reference TRBV9 and TRBJ1-1 provide the parts outside the CDR3, is DSGVTQTPKHLITATGQRVTLRCSPRSGDLSVYWYQQSLDQGLQFLIQYYNGEERAKGNILERFSAQQFPDLHSELNLSSLELGDSALYFCASSVGRGLRTEAFFGQGTRLTVV.

This rearrangement joins TRBV12-5 to TRBJ2-7; 11 bases map to TRBD1. Germline CDR1 and CDR2: LGHNT and FRNRAP. The CDR3 covers 16 residues. Trimming at V came to 0 bases and at J to 6 bases, leaving 7 bases not matched to a gene. Written as DNA, the CDR3 is TGTGCTAGTGGTTTGGTACTTGGGACAGGGGGTAGCGAGCAGTACTTC. Protein product: CASGLVLGTGGSEQYF. Looking up the rest from reference TRBV12-5 and TRBJ2-7 gives the full variable domain: DARVTQTPRHKVTEMGQEVTMRCQPILGHNTVFWYRQTMMQGLELLAYFRNRAPLDDSGMPKDRFSAEMPDATLATLKIQPSEPRDSAVYFCASGLVLGTGGSEQYFGPGTRLTVT.

The chain employs TRBV10-3 and TRBJ2-7; 11 nucleotides align to TRBD1. The germline CDR1 and CDR2 sequences are ENHRY and SYGVKD. The CDR3 length is 16 residues. The V and J ends lost 3 bases and 1 base, in that order; junction bases with no gene match: 5. In DNA, the CDR3 is TGTGCCATCAGTGAAAGTGGGGACAGGGGGTCCTACGAGCAGTACTTC. This gives the protein CAISESGDRGSYEQYF.

J is TRBJ2-1 and V is TRBV4-1; 8 bases align to TRBD1. Trimming removed 0 bases from V and 10 bases from J; junction bases left unmatched: 2. CDR3 size: 13 residues. CDR1 and CDR2 from the germline V gene are MGHRA and YSYEKL. CDR3 region: CASSQEWDREQFF. The CDR3 DNA follows: TGCGCCAGCAGCCAAGAGTGGGACAGGGAGCAGTTCTTC.

The chain links TRBV5-1 to TRBJ2-7; perhaps TRBD1 as D (6 bases). The CDR3 loop spans 15 amino acids. Trimming pared 2 bases from V and 0 bases from J, leaving 12 bases between. CDR1 is SGHRS, CDR2 YFSETQ, per germline. The chain's CDR3 is CASSFWQGSSYEQYF. The CDR3 nucleotides are TGCGCCAGCAGCTTCTGGCAGGGGAGCTCCTACGAGCAGTACTTC.

V gene TRBV6-5 combines with J gene TRBJ2-5; D remains unclear. The DNA end is a closer match to TRBJ2-7, so the J assignment may be wrong. CDR3 length equals 11 residues. The V gene's germline CDR1 is MNHEY and CDR2 SVGAGI. This chain's CDR3 is CASSQLYEQYF. The CDR3 DNA sequence: TGTGCCAGCAGTCAACTATACGAGCAGTACTTC.

This clone was counted a single time. CDR3 sequence (DNA): TGTGCCAGCAGTCCGACAGGGCTCTCCTACGAGCAGTACTTC. It yields the protein CASSPTGLSYEQYF. The chain is built from TRBV7-2 and TRBJ2-7; 7 bases line up with TRBD1. V shed 6 bases, J shed 0 bases, and the junction held 5 bases outside the gene matches. This CDR3 comprises 14 residues. Germline V gene sequence: CDR1 SGHTA, CDR2 FQGNSA.

The chain combines TRBV4-3 with TRBJ1-6; 10 nucleotides agree with TRBD1. V was pared by 4 bases and J by 9 bases, with 15 bases of the junction left unmatched. The CDR3 sequence is 18 residues long. Germline CDR1 reads LGHNA; CDR2 reads YSLEER. Here the CDR3 reads CASSRDRDRGSVSSPLHF. The CDR3 coding sequence is TGCGCCAGCAGCCGGGATCGGGACAGGGGTTCGGTGAGTTCACCCCTCCACTTT.

The CDR3 DNA reads as TGTGCCAGCAGCTTGGCGGACAGGGGACGATACAATGAGCAGTTCTTC. Translated: CASSLADRGRYNEQFF. This rearrangement joins TRBV5-6 to TRBJ2-1; 9 nucleotides line up with TRBD1. CDR3 length: 16 residues. V dropped 0 bases and J dropped 4; count of bases not matched to a gene: 5. Germline CDR1 SGHDT, CDR2 YYEEEE.

The count of this clone is one. J is TRBJ2-7 and V is TRBV10-3; weak D call: TRBD1 (6 bases). Trimming removed 2 bases at V and 2 bases at J, with 13 bases between. This CDR3 has 15 amino acids. The germline V gene encodes CDR1 ENHRY and CDR2 SYGVKD. CDR3 region: CAISERGQPAYEQYF. In nucleotides, the CDR3 is TGTGCCATCAGTGAGCGAGGACAGCCCGCCTACGAGCAGTACTTC.